Sequencing of this T cell receptor beta chain was carried out in a study of T cells expressing NK-cell markers. Study details: Sorted CD3+CD56+NKG2C+, CD3+CD56+NKG2C- and CD3+CD56-NKG2C+ T-cell subsets were beta-chain profiled. Seven donors tested HCMV-seropositive and one tested seronegative among the eight sequenced.

TCRdb re-called the 5' RACE reads and gives one entry per CDR3 protein, without DNA. The specimen's table records 200,000 to 300,000 distinct CDR3 sequences. On this clonotype: No antigen is known for it.

Study-level results: Whether expanded NKG2C+ T cell clones were HCMV specific stayed uncertain.

CDR1 is DFQATT, CDR2 SNEGSKA, per germline (reference sequence). CDR3 length equals 14 residues. The chain recombines TRBV20-1 with TRBJ1-5. The source material was blood T cells: a sorted CD56 or NKG2C T cell subset, CD4+ or CD8+ T cells, or bulk PBMC T cells (not recorded which). This sequence originates from a woman aged 18 to 75 in good health. The CDR3 reads CSASDGFINQPQHF.